This T cell receptor (beta chain) was profiled in a study of T cells in Graves' hyperthyroidism and ophthalmopathy. Study-level points and caveats: The model made its ophthalmopathy prediction, and onset followed a median around 6.5 months later. A model of 13 V-J features distinguished ophthalmopathy from stable hyperthyroidism. Among thyroid clonotypes expanded above 0.001, most also appeared in blood.

There were TCR beta CDR3 regions amplified from RNA transcripts. HTBI primers were the set used in a first-round RT-PCR of the TCR CDR3. TCRdb itself ran the multiplex PCR reads through MiXCR, one entry per CDR3 protein. Among about 610,000 distinct CDR3 sequences listed, around 15% were seen once. This clonotype was observed many times. Its antigen remains unidentified. This CDR3 region has 14 residues. The V end was cut by 0 bases, the J end by 3 bases, with 8 bases between. Per the germline V gene, CDR1 is MNHEY and CDR2 is SVGAGI. Out of over 7.5 ml of fresh peripheral blood came the PBMCs. The TCR comes from a woman aged 40-49 years with Graves' ophthalmopathy. The specimen sequenced was blood. The V gene is TRBV6-5, the J gene TRBJ1-2; D unresolved. DNA of the CDR3: TGTGCCAGCAGTTACTCGTGGGCGGACTATGGCTACACCTTC. This gives the protein CASSYSWADYGYTF.